Presented here are 10 T cell receptor beta chains from one specimen sequenced in a study of OX40 agonist ivuxolimab in advanced cancers. Repertoires were generated with immunoSEQ multiplex PCR, while TCRdb's copy carries only in-frame clones and drops some. The profile covers more than 80,000 clones, with roughly 90% appearing a single time and 0.25% to 0.35% taken by the ten largest. This material consisted of CD4+ or CD8+ T cells sorted from blood, taken in a trial of the OX40 agonist ivuxolimab. The receptor source for this set is an adult with an advanced solid tumor such as melanoma, head and neck, liver or kidney cancer.

The gene calls are TRBV15 and TRBJ2-7; no firm D call. Trimming pared 0 bases from V and 2 bases from J, leaving 11 bases between. CDR1 is LNHNV and CDR2 is YYDKDF in the germline V gene (reference sequence). This CDR3 contains 15 residues. In DNA, the CDR3 is TGTGCCACCAGCAGAGACCCAGGCGTCACCTACGAGCAGTACTTC. Protein: CATSRDPGVTYEQYF.

J is TRBJ2-7 and V is TRBV10-1; 7 nucleotides align to TRBD2. This CDR3 contains 13 residues. Germline V gene sequence: CDR1 WNHNN, CDR2 SYGVQD (reference sequence). Trimming at V came to 6 bases and at J to 2 bases, leaving 4 bases not matched to a gene. CDR3 sequence reads: CASRPGTTYEQYF. The DNA for the CDR3 is TGCGCCAGCAGGCCCGGGACTACCTACGAGCAGTACTTC.

This clone was picked up a small number of times. This rearrangement joins TRBV10-1 to TRBJ1-2; a weak D match, TRBD1 (5 bases). The V end was cut by 4 bases, the J end by 1 base, with 16 bases between. Germline V lookup: CDR1 WNHNN, CDR2 SYGVQD (reference sequence). The CDR3 runs to 16 residues. CDR3 sequence: CASSVGDPRSNYGYTF. The CDR3 DNA is TGCGCCAGCAGTGTCGGGGACCCCAGGAGTAACTATGGCTACACCTTC.

The chain couples TRBV7-2 to TRBJ2-5; a possible D gene is TRBD2 (5 bases). This CDR3 comprises 15 residues. With 0 bases removed from V and 1 base from J, the gap between germline ends came to 9 bases. Germline V gene sequence: CDR1 SGHTA, CDR2 FQGNSA. DNA for the CDR3: TGTGCCAGCAGCTTAGCCGGAGGCGGCCAAGAGACCCAGTACTTC. This sequence encodes CASSLAGGGQETQYF.

The chain uses TRBV4-2 and TRBJ2-7, with 13 bases fitting TRBD2. Germline V CDR1 and CDR2: LGHNA, YNFKEQ. The CDR3 spans 16 residues. The J segment lost 2 bases and the V segment lost 3 bases, leaving 4 bases of the junction unmatched. CDR3 DNA sequence: TGTGCCAGCAGCCAGGGACTAGCGGGACCCCCCTACGAGCAGTACTTC. Translated: CASSQGLAGPPYEQYF.

The chain carries TRBV28 and TRBJ1-2; D remains ambiguous. The V gene's germline CDR1 is MDHEN and CDR2 SYDVKM. With 6 bases removed from V and 1 base from J, the gap between germline ends came to 9 bases. There are 13 residues in the CDR3. This CDR3 is CASRRTDNYGYTF. CDR3 bases: TGTGCCAGCAGACGGACGGATAACTATGGCTACACCTTC.

The chain couples TRBV28 to TRBJ2-7; 7 positions match TRBD1. There are 14 residues in the CDR3. The trim removed 2 bases at V and 4 bases at J, leaving 5 bases unmatched. CDR1 is MDHEN, CDR2 SYDVKM, per germline. The DNA of the CDR3 is TGTGCCAGCAGTTTACTACAGGGGAAATACGAGCAGTACTTC. This translates into CASSLLQGKYEQYF.

The gene calls are TRBV19 and TRBJ2-5; D might be TRBD1 or TRBD2, each matching 5 bases. From germline, CDR1 is LNHDA and CDR2 SQIVND (reference sequence). The CDR3 runs 13 residues. With 11 bases removed from V and 4 bases from J, the gap between germline ends came to 17 bases. The DNA for the CDR3 is TGTGCCGTTTCTATGGGGGTAGCAGAGACCCAGTACTTC. Translation gives CAVSMGVAETQYF.

The chain is built from TRBV19 and TRBJ2-6; no clear D gene. The CDR3 consists of 18 residues. V lost 3 bases to trimming and J lost 0 bases, with 15 bases between them. Per the germline V gene, CDR1 is LNHDA and CDR2 is SQIVND (reference sequence). The CDR3 sequence: CASSISDFLGSGANVLTF. The CDR3 region has the DNA TGTGCCAGTAGTATCAGCGATTTCCTAGGCTCTGGGGCCAACGTCCTGACTTTC.

V is TRBV28 and J is TRBJ1-3; D is ambiguous. CDR1 is MDHEN and CDR2 is SYDVKM in the germline V gene. CDR3 length: 13 amino acids. V lost 5 bases to trimming and J lost 6 bases, with 11 bases between them. CDR3 sequence reads: CASSPPGLNTIYF. The CDR3 coding sequence is TGTGCCAGCAGTCCCCCGGGTCTAAACACCATATATTTT.